The present T cell receptor beta chain was sequenced within a study of blood T cell repertoires in COVID-19 (dated by TCRdb to 2019 to 2021). About the study as a whole: Collaborator samples came from the United States, Italy and Spain and covered acute and convalescent phases of COVID-19. Subjects who had been exposed to COVID-19, were actively infected with it, or had recovered from it provided the deeply sampled blood TCRbeta repertoires that made up the dataset. The repertoires were released in a freely available public database meant as a resource for research on the immune response to SARS-CoV-2. A de-identified subject ID, COVID-19 status, age in years and sex were almost always included in the sample metadata. Samples came from the ongoing ImmuneRACE study (first 160 participants) plus 1,254 subjects from 6 global collaborators. Where available, HLA class I and class II types were taken from metadata supplied by the sample provider and were not determined by assay-based typing. The prospective study material was composed of cDNA or gDNA derived from T cells, B-cell-depleted T cells, or PBMCs.

Points on this clone: Its antigen specificity is not known. The record has no base qualities; no much larger clone is one base away.

TCRbeta CDR3 regions were amplified from genomic DNA by means of the immunoSEQ Assay, a bias-controlled multiplex PCR. Per the original workflow: The number of nucleated cells in each sample was estimated by amplification of reference gene primers within the assay. To quantify the absolute abundance of each unique TCRbeta CDR3 rearrangement, sequence reads were collapsed and filtered. For each sample, productive Simpson clonality was calculated by taking the square root of Simpson's diversity index across productive rearrangements. The clones in this table, taken by TCRdb from immuneACCESS, are in-frame only. Not every clone is retained; where verified, under half of the shortfall comes from an unresolved V gene, and the cause of the rest is unknown. V and J calls and clone size are as listed in that table; D and trimming were resolved from the DNA. The sample table shows about 370,000 clones, and 80% to 90% are seen once. The ten biggest clones cover roughly 1% of the sample.

CDR3 length: 16 amino acids, cysteine to phenylalanine. This entry keeps only the CDR3 DNA: 48 bases, framed from base 1. For this chain, trimming is 4 bases at the V end and 0 bases at the J end, and the number of junction bases without a gene match is 9. The germline V gene specifies SGDLS as CDR1 and YYNGEE as CDR2. Enrolling through a virtual design, the prospective study's participants ranged in age from roughly 18 to 95 years and lived across roughly 23 United States geographic areas. In the prospective study, cohorts were assigned on the basis of participant-reported clinical history obtained from a screening survey and a study questionnaire. Recovered participants in ImmuneRACE Cohort 3 were defined by two consecutive negative NP/OP PCR tests, clearance by a healthcare professional, or resolution of symptoms. Each participant in the prospective study had whole blood, serum and a nasopharyngeal or oropharyngeal swab collected by mobile phlebotomists. Participants in the prospective study had the option to provide additional blood draws and questionnaires over a 2-month period. Before DNA extraction, prospective study blood samples were shipped either frozen or at room temperature.

What the study reported, not specific to this receptor: How much clinical and demographic metadata was included differed by source and by participant, and the metadata was provided uncurated.

Sequenced material: PBMCs or T cells enriched from blood (not recorded which). Recombination linked TRBV9 to TRBJ2-5; 7 central nucleotides agree with TRBD2. The TCR originated in a man aged 18-30 years who had recovered from COVID-19. The CDR3 has the sequence CASSPRGGSYQETQYF. The DNA sequence follows: TGTGCCAGCAGCCCCCGGGGCGGGAGTTACCAAGAGACCCAGTACTTC.